The T cell receptor beta chain described here comes from a study of T cell clones after liver transplantation. Clones were read by immunoSEQ multiplex PCR, and TCRdb kept only the in-frame ones, dropping some. The data hold approximately 65,000 clones, with 80% to 95% observed a single time. The CDR3 runs 13 residues. The sample in question was CD4+ T cells from blood, obtained less than 28 months after liver transplant. The rearrangement uses TRBV21-1 and TRBJ2-1; TRBD1, the table's D call, was not compared with the DNA. TRBV21-1 is a recognized pseudogene. The clonotype originates from a human patient who received a liver transplant. A subset of T cells may come from the graft donor. The CDR3 DNA reads TGTGCCAGCAGGACAGGGGGGAGACATGAGCAGTTCTTC. Its protein is CASRTGGRHEQFF.